This T cell receptor (beta chain) is from a study of glioma-infiltrating T cells. In germline, CDR1 is DFQATT, CDR2 SNEGSKA (reference sequence). The CDR3 length is 13 residues. Amplification of TCR alpha and beta CDR3 regions from RNA used iRepertoire nested multiplex PCR. Input was roughly 95-400 ng of tissue mRNA or PBMC total RNA. From the multiplex PCR reads, TCRdb called clonotypes with MiXCR, one entry per CDR3 protein. In the table there are about 130,000 distinct CDR3 sequences, around a quarter of which are singletons. Regarding the study as a whole: Tissue-blood divergence was below expectation in non-neoplastic patients, above in gliomas. Tissue and blood shared very few CDR3 sequences.

This clonotype has ten or more counts. The antigen remains unidentified. Sample: glioma tissue, nonneoplastic brain tissue, or PBMCs (not recorded which). The gene calls are TRBV20-1 and TRBJ1-5; 8 positions match TRBD1. The clonotype comes from a human donor with low-grade glioma or glioblastoma, undergoing nonglioma brain surgery, or in good health (not recorded which). This CDR3 reads CSFAGGPNQPQHF. CDR3 nucleotides: TGCAGCTTTGCAGGGGGCCCTAATCAGCCCCAGCATTTT.